Shown below are 18 T cell receptor beta chains from a single sample sequenced in a study of blood T cell repertoires in COVID-19. The table came from immunoSEQ multiplex PCR; TCRdb's copy has only in-frame clones and leaves some out. Seen here are some 66,000 clones, over 75% observed once, and the top ten hold 1.2%. Sequenced sample: peripheral blood. These receptors were taken from a woman in her fifties or sixties with acute or convalescent COVID-19.

The chain carries TRBV18 and TRBJ2-1; TRBD2 aligns across 12 bases. CDR3 size: 15 residues. Germline lookup yields CDR1 KGHSH and CDR2 LQKENI. V gave up 3 bases and J gave up 7 bases; unmatched junction bases: 4. CDR3 residues: CASSPTSGGWNEQFF. The CDR3 region has the DNA TGTGCCAGCTCACCCACTAGCGGGGGGTGGAATGAGCAGTTCTTC.

The CDR3 loop reads CAINRIAGNTGELFF. For the CDR3, the DNA is TGTGCCATCAATCGGATAGCGGGGAACACCGGGGAGCTGTTTTTT. The gene calls are TRBV10-3 and TRBJ2-2; 7 nucleotides match TRBD2. This CDR3 contains 15 residues. V lost 7 bases and J lost 1; bases outside the gene matches: 6. Germline V lookup: CDR1 ENHRY, CDR2 SYGVKD.

In its sample, this clone was seen a few times. The CDR3 DNA reads TGTGCCAGTAGTATAAGGTCACAGGGGGCCGAAGCTTTCTTT. This encodes CASSIRSQGAEAFF. The V call is TRBV19, the J call TRBJ1-1; the match to TRBD1 covers 9 bases. This CDR3 spans 14 amino acids. The V gene's germline CDR1 is LNHDA and CDR2 SQIVND (reference sequence). V shed 2 bases and J 8 bases; nucleotides not matched to a gene: 6.

In this sample, this clone turned up once. The V gene is TRBV29-1, the J gene TRBJ2-1; TRBD2 aligns across 11 bases. In germline, CDR1 is SQVTM, CDR2 ANQGSEA. This CDR3 contains 16 residues. Trimming took 4 bases from V and 5 from J; bases not matched to a gene: 10. The CDR3 DNA reads as TGCAGCGTTGTAGGCGGCGGACTAGCGGGCGACAATGAGCAGTTCTTC. Amino acid sequence: CSVVGGGLAGDNEQFF.

The J gene is TRBJ1-5, the V gene TRBV2; tentatively, D is TRBD1 (5 bases). V was cut by 0 bases and J by 11 bases, with 8 bases left in between. From germline, CDR1 is SNHLY and CDR2 FYNNEI. The CDR3 contains 12 residues. CDR3 region: CASSEASRAQHF. CDR3 DNA: TGTGCCAGCAGTGAAGCCTCCAGGGCCCAGCATTTT. The whole variable domain, filled in from reference TRBV2 and TRBJ1-5, reads EPEVTQTPSHQVTQMGQEVILRCVPISNHLYFYWYRQILGQKVEFLVSFYNNEISEKSEIFDDQFSVERPDGSNFTLKIRSTKLEDSAMYFCASSEASRAQHFGDGTRLSIL.

CDR3 region: CAISERGHAYNEQFF. For the CDR3, the DNA is TGTGCCATCAGTGAACGTGGGCATGCCTACAATGAGCAGTTCTTC. The J gene is TRBJ2-1, the V gene TRBV10-3; D call uncertain. This CDR3 spans 15 amino acids. V lost 3 bases and J 2 bases, leaving 11 bases between the germline ends. Germline CDR1 ENHRY, CDR2 SYGVKD.

This clone was observed a single time. This chain joins TRBV19 and TRBJ2-1; 7 bases align to TRBD2. Germline V CDR1 and CDR2: LNHDA, SQIVND (reference sequence). The trim removed 6 bases at V and 9 bases at J, leaving 8 bases unmatched. This CDR3 has 13 amino acids. This chain's CDR3 is CASRIGGGAEQFF. The CDR3 bases are TGTGCCAGTAGGATTGGCGGGGGAGCTGAGCAGTTCTTC.

J is TRBJ2-3 and V is TRBV29-1; 7 bases fit TRBD1. The germline V gene encodes CDR1 SQVTM and CDR2 ANQGSEA. V lost 5 bases to trimming and J lost 2 bases; unmatched junction nucleotides: 7. The CDR3 is 14 amino acids. This chain's CDR3 is CSVRDRDLTDTQYF. The CDR3 nucleotides are TGCAGCGTTCGAGACAGGGACCTCACAGATACGCAGTATTTT.

V usage is TRBV6-5 and J usage is TRBJ2-3, with 7 bases matching TRBD2. The germline V gene encodes CDR1 MNHEY and CDR2 SVGAGI. The CDR3 is 15 amino acids. V lost 4 bases, J lost 6 bases, and 10 bases stayed unmatched. CDR3 in DNA: TGTGCCAGCAGTTCCCGGGAACGGGGGGTGGATACGCAGTATTTT. It encodes CASSSRERGVDTQYF.

This chain connects TRBV6-1 to TRBJ1-6; 7 bases line up with TRBD1. Unmatched junction bases numbered 5, after V lost 6 bases and J lost 6 bases. CDR1 is MNHNS, CDR2 SASEGT, per germline. The CDR3 has 14 amino acids. The CDR3 loop reads CASRQGISNSPLHF. For the CDR3, the DNA is TGTGCCAGCAGACAGGGGATAAGTAATTCACCCCTCCACTTT.

This chain's CDR3 is CATSPLPSDRFNQPQHF. The CDR3 DNA reads TGTGCCACCAGTCCTTTACCCTCGGACAGATTCAATCAGCCCCAGCATTTT. The chain has TRBV24-1 and TRBJ1-5; possible D gene TRBD1, 6 bases. The germline V gene encodes CDR1 KGHDR and CDR2 SFDVKD. CDR3 size: 17 residues. The V and J ends lost 6 bases and 3 bases respectively, with 20 bases between them.

The chain combines TRBV6-5 with TRBJ1-2; 7 nucleotides line up with TRBD1. CDR1 and CDR2 (germline): MNHEY, SVGAGI. CDR3 length: 15 residues. Trimming at V came to 6 bases and at J to 3 bases, leaving 10 bases not matched to a gene. The CDR3 coding sequence is TGTGCCAGCAGGGGGGACAGATCTCGCGACTATGGCTACACCTTC. Its protein is CASRGDRSRDYGYTF.

The V gene is TRBV6-2 or TRBV6-3, the J gene TRBJ2-5, with 10 bases lining up with TRBD1. Per the germline V gene, CDR1 is MNHEY and CDR2 is SVGEGT. The V and J ends lost 2 bases and 1 base, in that order; junction bases with no gene match: 7. The CDR3 has 17 amino acids. The CDR3 loop reads CASSYPPGDRGQETQYF. CDR3 in DNA: TGTGCCAGCAGTTACCCCCCAGGGGACAGGGGCCAAGAGACCCAGTACTTC.

The J gene is TRBJ1-2, the V gene TRBV12-3 or TRBV12-4, with unresolved D. V was cut by 6 bases and J by 3 bases, with 8 bases left in between. This CDR3 is 12 amino acids long. The CDR3, as DNA: TGTGCCAGCAGCAGGACTGACTATGGCTACACCTTC. Protein sequence: CASSRTDYGYTF.

This chain joins TRBV9 and TRBJ1-3; weak D call: TRBD1 (5 bases). Trimming cost V 0 bases and J 0 bases, with 10 bases left between them. The CDR3 loop spans 16 amino acids. Germline V gene sequence: CDR1 SGDLS, CDR2 YYNGEE. This CDR3 reads CASSVASGNSGNTIYF. The CDR3 DNA reads as TGTGCCAGCAGCGTAGCCTCAGGGAACTCTGGAAACACCATATATTTT.

CDR3 coding DNA: TGTGCCAGCAGCCAATCCGGCGGCAGAACTAACTATGGCTACACCTTC. Amino acid sequence: CASSQSGGRTNYGYTF. J is TRBJ1-2 and V is TRBV14; D gene unclear. Trimming took off 2 bases at V and 0 bases at J, with 13 bases between the two ends. The CDR3 sequence is 16 residues long. Germline V gene data show CDR1 as SGHDN and CDR2 as FVKESK. Using reference TRBV14 and TRBJ1-2 for the parts outside the CDR3, the full variable domain is EAGVTQFPSHSVIEKGQTVTLRCDPISGHDNLYWYRRVMGKEIKFLLHFVKESKQDESGMPNNRFLAERTGGTYSTLKVQPAELEDSGVYFCASSQSGGRTNYGYTFGSGTRLTVV.

The gene calls are TRBV5-5 and TRBJ1-4, with D unclear. V was clipped by 0 bases and J by 0 bases, with 6 bases between them. The CDR3 sequence is 15 residues long. Per the germline V gene, CDR1 is SGHKS and CDR2 is YYEKEE (reference sequence). The CDR3 is CASSLDIATNEKLFF. CDR3 bases: TGTGCCAGCAGCTTGGACATTGCAACTAATGAAAAACTGTTTTTT.

The rearrangement links TRBV4-2 to TRBJ2-3; D gene unclear. Trimming cost V 3 bases and J 5 bases, with 6 bases left between them. This CDR3 is 12 amino acids long. Per germline, CDR1 LGHNA and CDR2 YNFKEQ. The CDR3: CASSHVRDTQYF. The CDR3 DNA reads TGTGCCAGCAGCCACGTCAGAGATACGCAGTATTTT.